A single sample is the source of the 27 T cell receptor beta chains below, sequenced in a study of blood T cell repertoires in COVID-19. Sequenced by immunoSEQ multiplex PCR; TCRdb stores in-frame clones only, minus some. The sample has approximately 250,000 clones, roughly 88% seen once. The sequenced material came from peripheral blood. The receptors come from a woman aged 65 to 85 with COVID-19, enrolled during active disease.

The chain combines TRBV3-1 (or the pseudogene TRBV3-2) with TRBJ1-2, with TRBD1 identical over 7 bases. The CDR3 runs 15 residues. Germline lookup yields CDR1 LGHDT and CDR2 YNNKEL (reference sequence). V lost 0 bases to trimming and J lost 6 bases; unmatched junction nucleotides: 7. The DNA for the CDR3 is TGTGCCAGCAGCCAAGAAGGACAGGAGAGTAATGGCTACACCTTC. Amino acids: CASSQEGQESNGYTF.

A note on this clone: Other nucleotide sequences from this sample produce the same CDR3. V usage is TRBV7-2 and J usage is TRBJ1-5, with 8 nucleotides matching TRBD1. V gave up 5 bases and J gave up 4 bases; unmatched junction bases: 1. This CDR3 comprises 13 residues. The germline V gene encodes CDR1 SGHTA and CDR2 FQGNSA. As DNA, the CDR3 is TGTGCCAGCAGCGGACAGGGAAATCAGCCCCAGCATTTT. Amino acids: CASSGQGNQPQHF.

The genes are TRBV4-2 and TRBJ1-2; D not resolved. The length of the CDR3 is 15 residues. Germline V CDR1 and CDR2: LGHNA, YNFKEQ. Trimming removed 0 bases from V and 0 bases from J, with 8 bases in between. The CDR3 DNA follows: TGTGCCAGCAGCCAAGATAAACAGACTAACTATGGCTACACCTTC. Its protein is CASSQDKQTNYGYTF.

This chain joins TRBV19 and TRBJ2-7, with unresolved D. Trimming left V 4 bases short and J 6 bases short, with 7 bases between. CDR1 and CDR2 from the germline V gene are LNHDA and SQIVND (reference sequence). The CDR3 length is 11 residues. The CDR3 DNA sequence: TGTGCCAGTAGTACCGCTACCGAGCAGTACTTC. It specifies CASSTATEQYF.

This clone was counted only a few times. The chain has TRBV12-3 or TRBV12-4 and TRBJ2-5; perhaps TRBD2 as D (5 bases). The CDR3 consists of 13 residues. The V gene lost 3 bases and the J gene lost 7 bases, with 12 bases spanning the gap. The CDR3 bases are TGTGCCAGCAGTTTGGAGGCCCTTGGGACCCAGTACTTC. Translation gives CASSLEALGTQYF.

About this clone itself: The same CDR3 is also encoded by other DNA sequences in this sample. The genes are TRBV6-5 and TRBJ1-1; unclear D gene. The V end was cut by 5 bases, the J end by 3 bases, with 10 bases between. CDR3 length equals 13 residues. CDR1 is MNHEY, CDR2 SVGAGI, per germline. The CDR3 coding sequence is TGTGCCAGCAGTCGGCGGGAGGACACTGAAGCTTTCTTT. Protein product: CASSRREDTEAFF.

The V call is TRBV24-1, the J call TRBJ1-1, with D unclear. The CDR3 is 12 amino acids. V lost 7 bases and J lost 1, with 6 bases in between. CDR1 is KGHDR and CDR2 is SFDVKD in the germline V gene. Here the CDR3 reads CATSNRNTEAFF. The CDR3 bases are TGTGCCACCAGCAACAGGAACACTGAAGCTTTCTTT.

The V and J genes are TRBV7-2 and TRBJ2-7, with TRBD1 matching 8 bases. Germline CDR1 reads SGHTA; CDR2 reads FQGNSA. With V trimmed by 0 bases and J by 3 bases, 4 bases remained unmatched. The CDR3 extends over 15 amino acids. The chain's CDR3 is CASSLAAGGGYEQYF. The CDR3, as DNA: TGTGCCAGCAGCTTAGCGGCAGGGGGCGGCTACGAGCAGTACTTC.

The J gene is TRBJ1-5, the V gene TRBV18; D perhaps matches TRBD1 (6 bases). Trimming cost V 1 base and J 0 bases, with 10 bases left between them. Germline CDR1 KGHSH, CDR2 LQKENI. This CDR3 contains 16 residues. CDR3 residues: CASSPQGGGSNQPQHF. DNA for the CDR3: TGTGCCAGCTCACCACAGGGAGGGGGTAGCAATCAGCCCCAGCATTTT.

The chain has TRBV2 and TRBJ2-3, with a possible D match to TRBD2 (5 bases). CDR3 length equals 12 residues. Germline-derived CDR1 and CDR2 are SNHLY and FYNNEI. V lost 7 bases and J lost 2, with 7 bases in between. CDR3 protein: CASKRTTDTQYF. For the CDR3, the DNA is TGTGCCAGCAAGCGGACCACAGATACGCAGTATTTT. The full variable domain, completed using reference TRBV2 and TRBJ2-3, is EPEVTQTPSHQVTQMGQEVILRCVPISNHLYFYWYRQILGQKVEFLVSFYNNEISEKSEIFDDQFSVERPDGSNFTLKIRSTKLEDSAMYFCASKRTTDTQYFGPGTRLTVL.

The gene calls are TRBV7-2 and TRBJ1-2, with 9 bases matching TRBD1. The germline V gene encodes CDR1 SGHTA and CDR2 FQGNSA. This CDR3 region has 14 residues. Trimming took 5 bases from V and 6 from J; bases not matched to a gene: 7. CDR3 nucleotide sequence: TGTGCCAGCAGCGCATACAGGGGGCCGGATGGCTACACCTTC. Amino acids: CASSAYRGPDGYTF.

The chain links TRBV5-6 to TRBJ2-2; 11 bases map to TRBD1. The ends lost 4 bases at V and 7 bases at J; junction bases unmatched: 9. CDR1 SGHDT and CDR2 YYEEEE come from the germline V gene. There are 16 residues in the CDR3. CDR3 nucleotides: TGTGCCAGCAGCCACTTCGGACAGGGGGCGGTCGGGGAGCTGTTTTTT. This translates into CASSHFGQGAVGELFF.

This clone has more than one count but fewer than ten. The rearrangement uses TRBV27 and TRBJ1-5, with D perhaps TRBD1 (5 bases). CDR3 length: 15 residues. V lost 3 bases and J lost 2, with 11 bases in between. The V gene's germline CDR1 is MNHEY and CDR2 SMNVEV (reference sequence). In DNA form, the CDR3 reads TGTGCCAGCAGTTTGCGGGGGACGGGCAATCAGCCCCAGCATTTT. It codes for CASSLRGTGNQPQHF.

The chain joins TRBV6-2 or TRBV6-3 to TRBJ2-3; no clear D gene. Trimming removed 0 bases at V and 2 bases at J, with 9 bases between. CDR1 is MNHEY, CDR2 SVGEGT, per germline. The CDR3 length is 15 residues. CDR3 in amino acids: CASSYSVDDTDTQYF. As DNA, the CDR3 is TGTGCCAGCAGTTACTCGGTAGATGACACAGATACGCAGTATTTT.

This clone was observed once. J is TRBJ2-1 and V is TRBV11-2, with 7 bases matching TRBD2. Germline V gene sequence: CDR1 SGHAT, CDR2 FQNNGV. V lost 1 base and J lost 12; bases outside the gene matches: 9. There are 14 residues in the CDR3. DNA for the CDR3: TGTGCCAGCAGCTTAGTCAATCCGGCTAGCGGGCAGTTCTTC. Its protein product is CASSLVNPASGQFF.

The gene calls are TRBV7-8 and TRBJ1-1, with TRBD1 matching over 8 bases. The length of the CDR3 is 13 residues. J was trimmed by 4 bases and V by 5 bases; bases with no gene match: 3. The germline V gene has CDR1 SGHVS and CDR2 FQNEAQ. The CDR3 DNA reads as TGTGCCAGCAGCGCAACAGGGGGCACTGAAGCTTTCTTT. This encodes CASSATGGTEAFF.

The chain couples TRBV11-2 to TRBJ2-1; 7 bases fit TRBD2. After removal of 1 base from V and 6 bases from J, the junction contained 3 bases not matched to a gene. Germline V gives CDR1 SGHAT, CDR2 FQNNGV. The CDR3 spans 14 residues. CDR3 in amino acids: CASSLGGSRNEQFF. The CDR3, as DNA: TGTGCCAGCAGCTTAGGCGGGAGTCGCAATGAGCAGTTCTTC.

The chain recombines TRBV11-3 with TRBJ2-3, with 7 bases that match TRBD2. The CDR3 is made up of 16 amino acids. V was pared by 2 bases and J by 3 bases, with 8 bases of the junction left unmatched. The V gene's germline CDR1 is SGHNT and CDR2 YENEEA. The CDR3 region has the DNA TGTGCCAGCAGCTTAATCGCGGGAGCTCGGACAGATACGCAGTATTTT. Translation gives CASSLIAGARTDTQYF.

This chain joins TRBV19 and TRBJ2-5; 7 bases map to TRBD1. CDR3 length: 16 amino acids. Germline CDR1 LNHDA, CDR2 SQIVND (reference sequence). V gave up 2 bases and J gave up 0 bases; unmatched junction bases: 6. In DNA, the CDR3 is TGTGCCAGTAGTATACACACAGGGGTGTACCAAGAGACCCAGTACTTC. It codes for CASSIHTGVYQETQYF.

V is TRBV7-9 and J is TRBJ2-5, with D possibly TRBD1 on 6 matching bases. The CDR3 length is 15 residues. V shed 1 base and J shed 5 bases, with 14 bases lying between them. Looked up from germline, CDR1 is SEHNR and CDR2 is FQNEAQ (reference sequence). The CDR3 DNA is TGTGCCAGCAGCTTAGTCGGGACATACTCCGAGACCCAGTACTTC. This encodes CASSLVGTYSETQYF.

The rearrangement joins TRBV28 to TRBJ1-1; 7 nucleotides match TRBD1. Unmatched junction bases numbered 9, after V lost 0 bases and J lost 5 bases. This CDR3 is 16 amino acids long. Germline CDR1 is MDHEN and CDR2 is SYDVKM. CDR3 sequence reads: CASSLWGTASRTEAFF. The CDR3 nucleotides read TGTGCCAGCAGTTTATGGGGGACAGCTTCGCGGACTGAAGCTTTCTTT. The full variable domain, in which reference TRBV28 and TRBJ1-1 provide the parts outside the CDR3, is DVKVTQSSRYLVKRTGEKVFLECVQDMDHENMFWYRQDPGLGLRLIYFSYDVKMKEKGDIPEGYSVSREKKERFSLILESASTNQTSMYLCASSLWGTASRTEAFFGQGTRLTVV.

The rearrangement joins TRBV21-1 to TRBJ2-7; TRBD1 was called by the table and not checked on the DNA. TRBV21-1 is given as a pseudogene. The CDR3 consists of 16 residues. For the CDR3, the DNA is TGTGCCAGCAGCAAAGTATTGAGACAGGGTTCCTACGAGCAGTACTTC. Its protein is CASSKVLRQGSYEQYF.

The J gene is TRBJ1-4, the V gene TRBV6-1; the match to TRBD1 covers 10 bases. CDR3 length: 15 amino acids. Germline V gene lookup returns CDR1 MNHNS and CDR2 SASEGT. V was pared by 3 bases and J by 8 bases, with 6 bases of the junction left unmatched. The CDR3 here is CASSDVDRGQEKLFF. CDR3 DNA: TGTGCCAGCAGTGATGTCGACAGGGGGCAAGAAAAACTGTTTTTT.

The chain carries TRBV19 and TRBJ1-5; D is unclear. The CDR3 is 14 amino acids. Germline V lookup: CDR1 LNHDA, CDR2 SQIVND (reference sequence). V was pared by 2 bases and J by 1 base, with 6 bases between. CDR3 amino acids: CASSISGSNQPQHF. As DNA, the CDR3 is TGTGCCAGTAGTATATCAGGAAGCAATCAGCCCCAGCATTTT.

CDR3 sequence: CASSLVAGRKAFF. For the CDR3, the DNA is TGTGCCAGCAGCTTAGTCGCTGGGAGAAAAGCTTTCTTT. The chain carries TRBV7-2 and TRBJ1-1; no reliable D call. The CDR3 consists of 13 residues. V was cut by 1 base and J by 9 bases, with 12 bases left in between. Germline CDR1 and CDR2: SGHTA and FQGNSA.

V and J are TRBV28 and TRBJ1-2; D gene uncertain. Germline CDR1 and CDR2: MDHEN and SYDVKM. The CDR3 covers 14 residues. Trimming cost V 6 bases and J 8 bases, with 19 bases left between them. Here the CDR3 reads CASSKLEGLRGYTF. CDR3 bases: TGTGCCAGCAGCAAGCTGGAGGGATTACGGGGCTACACCTTC.

The chain carries TRBV3-1 (or the pseudogene TRBV3-2) and TRBJ1-1; the D is unclear. This CDR3 spans 13 amino acids. In germline, CDR1 is LGHDT, CDR2 YNNKEL (reference sequence). The V and J ends lost 6 bases and 12 bases respectively, with 20 bases between them. In DNA, the CDR3 is TGTGCCAGCAGTCATGACCTAGCCCAAGAGTCTTTCTTT. It is translated as CASSHDLAQESFF.